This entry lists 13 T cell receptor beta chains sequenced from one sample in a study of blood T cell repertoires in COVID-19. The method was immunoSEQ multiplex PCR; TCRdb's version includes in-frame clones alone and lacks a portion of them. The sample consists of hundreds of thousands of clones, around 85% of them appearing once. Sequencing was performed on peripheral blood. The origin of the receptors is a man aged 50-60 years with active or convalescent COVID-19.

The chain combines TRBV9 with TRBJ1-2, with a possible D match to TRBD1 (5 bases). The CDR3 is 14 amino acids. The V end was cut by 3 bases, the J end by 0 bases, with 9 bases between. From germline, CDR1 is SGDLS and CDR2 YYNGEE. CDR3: CASSGGTANYGYTF. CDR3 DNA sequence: TGTGCCAGCAGCGGCGGGACGGCTAACTATGGCTACACCTTC. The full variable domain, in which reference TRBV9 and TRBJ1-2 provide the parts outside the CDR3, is DSGVTQTPKHLITATGQRVTLRCSPRSGDLSVYWYQQSLDQGLQFLIQYYNGEERAKGNILERFSAQQFPDLHSELNLSSLELGDSALYFCASSGGTANYGYTFGSGTRLTVV.

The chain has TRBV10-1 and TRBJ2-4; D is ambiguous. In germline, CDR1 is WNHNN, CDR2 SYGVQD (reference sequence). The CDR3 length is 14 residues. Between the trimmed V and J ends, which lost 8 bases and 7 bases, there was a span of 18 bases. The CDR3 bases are TGCGCCAGCCATAGAGTGCGAGGAGCGAACATTCAGTACTTC. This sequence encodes CASHRVRGANIQYF.

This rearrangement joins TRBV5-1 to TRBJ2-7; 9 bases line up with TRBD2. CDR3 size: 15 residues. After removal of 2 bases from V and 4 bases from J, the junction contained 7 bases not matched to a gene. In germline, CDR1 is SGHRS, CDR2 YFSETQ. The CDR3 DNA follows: TGCGCCAGCAGCTTTGGTAGCGGGAGCACGTACGAGCAGTACTTC. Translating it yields CASSFGSGSTYEQYF.

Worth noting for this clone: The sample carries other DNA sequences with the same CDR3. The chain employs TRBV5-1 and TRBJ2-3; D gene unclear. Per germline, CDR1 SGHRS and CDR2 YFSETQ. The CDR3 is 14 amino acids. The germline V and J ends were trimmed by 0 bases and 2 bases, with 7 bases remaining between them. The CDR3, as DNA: TGCGCCAGCAGCTTGGGGCTTATCACAGATACGCAGTATTTT. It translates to CASSLGLITDTQYF.

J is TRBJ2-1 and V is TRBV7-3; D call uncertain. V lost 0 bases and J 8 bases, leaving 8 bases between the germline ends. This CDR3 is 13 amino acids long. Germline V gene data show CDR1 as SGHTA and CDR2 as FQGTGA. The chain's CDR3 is CASSLTYRDEQFF. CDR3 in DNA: TGTGCCAGCAGCTTAACTTACCGGGATGAGCAGTTCTTC.

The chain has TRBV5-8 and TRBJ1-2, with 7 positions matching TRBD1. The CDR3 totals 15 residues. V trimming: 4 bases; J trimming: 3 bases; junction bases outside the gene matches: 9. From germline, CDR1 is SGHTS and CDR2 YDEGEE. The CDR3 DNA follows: TGTGCCAGCAGCGCGACCGGGACAGTGTACTATGGCTACACCTTC. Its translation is CASSATGTVYYGYTF.

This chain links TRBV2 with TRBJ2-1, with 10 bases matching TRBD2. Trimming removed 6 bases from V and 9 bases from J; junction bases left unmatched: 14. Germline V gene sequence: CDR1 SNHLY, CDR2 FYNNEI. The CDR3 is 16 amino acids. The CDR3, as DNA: TGTGCCAGCAGCGTCCGGGGAGCGGGAGGGCCTGGTGAGCAGTTCTTC. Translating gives CASSVRGAGGPGEQFF. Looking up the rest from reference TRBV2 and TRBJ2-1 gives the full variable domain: EPEVTQTPSHQVTQMGQEVILRCVPISNHLYFYWYRQILGQKVEFLVSFYNNEISEKSEIFDDQFSVERPDGSNFTLKIRSTKLEDSAMYFCASSVRGAGGPGEQFFGPGTRLTVL.

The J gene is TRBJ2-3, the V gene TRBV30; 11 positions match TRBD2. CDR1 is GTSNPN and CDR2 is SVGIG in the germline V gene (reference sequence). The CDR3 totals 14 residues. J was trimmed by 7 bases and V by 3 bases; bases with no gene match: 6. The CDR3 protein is CAWRIAGGQYTQYF. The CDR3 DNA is TGTGCCTGGAGAATAGCGGGAGGGCAGTATACGCAGTATTTT.

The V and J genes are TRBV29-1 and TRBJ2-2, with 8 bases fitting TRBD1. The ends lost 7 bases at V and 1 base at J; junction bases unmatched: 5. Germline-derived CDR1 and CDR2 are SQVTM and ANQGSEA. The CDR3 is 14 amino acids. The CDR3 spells CSGLGTGNTGELFF. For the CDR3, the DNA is TGCAGCGGGCTCGGGACAGGGAACACCGGGGAGCTGTTTTTT.

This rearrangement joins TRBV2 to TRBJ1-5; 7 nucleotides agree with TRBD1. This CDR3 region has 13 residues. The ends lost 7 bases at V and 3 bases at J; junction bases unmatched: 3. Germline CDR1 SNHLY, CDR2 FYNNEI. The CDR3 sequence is CASMGQYNQPQHF. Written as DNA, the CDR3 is TGTGCCAGCATGGGACAGTACAATCAGCCCCAGCATTTT.

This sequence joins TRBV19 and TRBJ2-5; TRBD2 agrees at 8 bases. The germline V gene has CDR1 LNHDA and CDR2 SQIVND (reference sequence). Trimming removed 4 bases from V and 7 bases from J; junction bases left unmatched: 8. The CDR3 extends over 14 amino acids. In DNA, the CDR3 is TGTGCCAGTAGTACCTCCGGGACTAGGGGGACCCAGTACTTC. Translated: CASSTSGTRGTQYF.

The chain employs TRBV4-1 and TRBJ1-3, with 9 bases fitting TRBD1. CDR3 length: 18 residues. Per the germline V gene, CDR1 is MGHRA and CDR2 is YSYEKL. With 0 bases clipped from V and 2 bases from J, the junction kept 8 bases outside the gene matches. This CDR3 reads CASSQEGSRTGAGNTIYF. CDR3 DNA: TGCGCCAGCAGCCAAGAGGGGTCCAGGACAGGGGCTGGAAACACCATATATTTT.

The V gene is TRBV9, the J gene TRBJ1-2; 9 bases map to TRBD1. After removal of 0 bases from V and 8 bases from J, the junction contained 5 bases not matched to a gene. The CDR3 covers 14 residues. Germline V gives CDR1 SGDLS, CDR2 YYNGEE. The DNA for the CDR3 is TGTGCCAGCAGCGTAGGGGACAGGGTTACAGGCTACACCTTC. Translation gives CASSVGDRVTGYTF. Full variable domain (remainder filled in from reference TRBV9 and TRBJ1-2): DSGVTQTPKHLITATGQRVTLRCSPRSGDLSVYWYQQSLDQGLQFLIQYYNGEERAKGNILERFSAQQFPDLHSELNLSSLELGDSALYFCASSVGDRVTGYTFGSGTRLTVV.